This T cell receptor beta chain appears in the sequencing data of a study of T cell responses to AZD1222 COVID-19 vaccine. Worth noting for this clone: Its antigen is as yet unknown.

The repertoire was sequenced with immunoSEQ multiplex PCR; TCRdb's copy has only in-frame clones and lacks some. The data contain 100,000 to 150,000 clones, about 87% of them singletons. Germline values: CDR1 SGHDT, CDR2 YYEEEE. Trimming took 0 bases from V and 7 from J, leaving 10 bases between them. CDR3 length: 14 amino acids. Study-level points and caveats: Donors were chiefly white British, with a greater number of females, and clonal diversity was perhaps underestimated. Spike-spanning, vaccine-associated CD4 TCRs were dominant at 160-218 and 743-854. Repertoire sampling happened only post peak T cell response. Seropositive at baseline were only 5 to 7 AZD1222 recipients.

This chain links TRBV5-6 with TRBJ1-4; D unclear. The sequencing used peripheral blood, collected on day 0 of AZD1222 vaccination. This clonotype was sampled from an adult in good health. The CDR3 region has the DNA TGTGCCAGCAGCTTGGAGATGGGGAGTGAAAAACTGTTTTTT. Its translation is CASSLEMGSEKLFF.